This T cell receptor (beta chain) was retrieved from a study of blood T cell repertoires in COVID-19. Across the whole study: Samples of COVID-19 (acute and convalescent) were obtained from the United States, Italy and Spain. The cDNA or gDNA used as material had been derived from T cells, B-cell-depleted T cells, or PBMCs.

With 4 bases clipped from V and 6 bases from J, the junction kept 6 bases outside the gene matches. The CDR3 sequence is 14 residues long. Germline V gene lookup returns CDR1 SGHDN and CDR2 FVKESK. This clone was seen only a few times. Authors' processing steps: It was from reference gene primer amplification that nucleated cell counts were estimated. Using immunoSEQ multiplex PCR, the repertoire was profiled, and TCRdb retains in-frame clones only, with some absent. V, J and clone size were drawn from that table, and D and trimming were deduced from the DNA. This sample has some 110,000 clones, with roughly 83% found just once.

The chain links TRBV14 to TRBJ2-7; 10 positions match TRBD1. The source material was peripheral blood. This TCR came from a human donor in a cohort sampled during active COVID-19. This CDR3 reads CASSLQTGGLEQYF. CDR3 DNA: TGTGCCAGCAGCCTCCAGACAGGGGGCCTCGAGCAGTACTTC.